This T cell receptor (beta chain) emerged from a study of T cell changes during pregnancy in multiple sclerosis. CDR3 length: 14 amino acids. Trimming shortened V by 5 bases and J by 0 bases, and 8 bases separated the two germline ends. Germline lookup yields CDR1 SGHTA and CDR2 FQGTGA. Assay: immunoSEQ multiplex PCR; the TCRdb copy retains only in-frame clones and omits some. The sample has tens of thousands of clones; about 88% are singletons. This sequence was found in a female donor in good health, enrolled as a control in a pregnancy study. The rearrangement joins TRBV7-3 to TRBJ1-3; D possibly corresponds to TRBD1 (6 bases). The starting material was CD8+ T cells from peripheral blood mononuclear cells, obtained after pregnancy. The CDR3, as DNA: TGTGCCAGCAGCCCGGACAGCTCTGGAAACACCATATATTTT. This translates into CASSPDSSGNTIYF. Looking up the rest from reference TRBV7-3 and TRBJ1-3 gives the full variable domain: GAGVSQTPSNKVTEKGKYVELRCDPISGHTALYWYRQSLGQGPEFLIYFQGTGAADDSGLPNDRFFAVRPEGSVSTLKIQRTERGDSAVYLCASSPDSSGNTIYFGEGSWLTVV.